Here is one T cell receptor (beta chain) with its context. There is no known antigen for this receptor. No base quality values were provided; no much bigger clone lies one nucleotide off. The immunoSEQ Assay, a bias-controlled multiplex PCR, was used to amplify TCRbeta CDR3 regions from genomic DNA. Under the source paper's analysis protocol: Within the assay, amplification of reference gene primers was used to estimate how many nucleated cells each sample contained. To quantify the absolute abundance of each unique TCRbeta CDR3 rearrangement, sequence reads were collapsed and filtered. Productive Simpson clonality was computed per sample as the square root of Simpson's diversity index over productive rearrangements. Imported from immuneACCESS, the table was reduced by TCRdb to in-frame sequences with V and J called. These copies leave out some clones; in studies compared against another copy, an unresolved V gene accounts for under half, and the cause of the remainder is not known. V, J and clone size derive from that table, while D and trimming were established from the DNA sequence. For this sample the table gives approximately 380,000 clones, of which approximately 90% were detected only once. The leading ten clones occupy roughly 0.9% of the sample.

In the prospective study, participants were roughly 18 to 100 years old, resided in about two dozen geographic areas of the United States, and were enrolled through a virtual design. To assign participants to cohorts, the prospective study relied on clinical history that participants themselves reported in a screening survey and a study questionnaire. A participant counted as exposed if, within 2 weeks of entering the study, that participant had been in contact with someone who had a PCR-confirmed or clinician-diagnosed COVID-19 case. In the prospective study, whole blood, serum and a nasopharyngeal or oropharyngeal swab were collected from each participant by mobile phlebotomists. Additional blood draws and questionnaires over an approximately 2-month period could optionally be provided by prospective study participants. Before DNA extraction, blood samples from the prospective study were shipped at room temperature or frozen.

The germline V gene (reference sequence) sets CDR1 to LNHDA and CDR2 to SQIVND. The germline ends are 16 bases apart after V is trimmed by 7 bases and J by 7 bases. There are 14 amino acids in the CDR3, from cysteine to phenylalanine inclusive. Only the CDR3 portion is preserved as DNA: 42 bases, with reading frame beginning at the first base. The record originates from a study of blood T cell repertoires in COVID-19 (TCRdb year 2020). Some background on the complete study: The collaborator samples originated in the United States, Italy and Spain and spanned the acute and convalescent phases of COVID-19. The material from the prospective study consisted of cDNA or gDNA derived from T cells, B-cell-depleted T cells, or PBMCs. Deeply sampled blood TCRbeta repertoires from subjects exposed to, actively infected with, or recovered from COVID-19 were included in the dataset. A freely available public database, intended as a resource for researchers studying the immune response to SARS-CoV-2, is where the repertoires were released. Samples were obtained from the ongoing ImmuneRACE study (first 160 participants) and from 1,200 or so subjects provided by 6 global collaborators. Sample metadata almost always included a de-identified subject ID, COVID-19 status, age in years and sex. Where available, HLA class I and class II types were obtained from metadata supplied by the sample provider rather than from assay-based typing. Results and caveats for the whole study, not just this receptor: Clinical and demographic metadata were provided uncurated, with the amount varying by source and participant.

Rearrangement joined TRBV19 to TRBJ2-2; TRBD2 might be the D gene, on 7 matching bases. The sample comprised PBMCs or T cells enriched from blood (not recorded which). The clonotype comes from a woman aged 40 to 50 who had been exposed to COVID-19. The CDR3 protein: CASTLAGAIGELFF. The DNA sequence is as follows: TGTGCCAGTACGCTGGCGGGGGCCATCGGGGAGCTGTTTTTT.